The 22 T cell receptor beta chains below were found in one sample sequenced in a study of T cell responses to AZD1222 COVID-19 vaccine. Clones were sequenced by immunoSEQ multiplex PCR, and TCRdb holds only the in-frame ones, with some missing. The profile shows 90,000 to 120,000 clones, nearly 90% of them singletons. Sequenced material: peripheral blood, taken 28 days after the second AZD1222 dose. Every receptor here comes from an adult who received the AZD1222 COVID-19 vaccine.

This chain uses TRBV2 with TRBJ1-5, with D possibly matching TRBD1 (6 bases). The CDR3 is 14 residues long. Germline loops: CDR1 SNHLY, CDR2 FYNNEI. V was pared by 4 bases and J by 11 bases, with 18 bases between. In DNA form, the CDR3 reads TGTGCCAGCAGTGGGCAGGGGATGAGTAGGGCCCAGCATTTT. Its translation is CASSGQGMSRAQHF.

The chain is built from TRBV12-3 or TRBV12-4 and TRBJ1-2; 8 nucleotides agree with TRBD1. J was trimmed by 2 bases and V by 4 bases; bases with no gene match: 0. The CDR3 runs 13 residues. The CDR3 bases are TGTGCCAGCAGTTGGACAGGGAACTATGGCTACACCTTC. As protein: CASSWTGNYGYTF.

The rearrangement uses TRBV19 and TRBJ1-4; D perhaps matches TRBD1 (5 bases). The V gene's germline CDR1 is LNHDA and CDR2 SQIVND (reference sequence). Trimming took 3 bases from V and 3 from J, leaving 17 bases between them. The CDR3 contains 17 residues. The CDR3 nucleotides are TGTGCCAGTAGTATTGCAGGACCCAGGGCGGCTAATGAAAAACTGTTTTTT. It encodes CASSIAGPRAANEKLFF. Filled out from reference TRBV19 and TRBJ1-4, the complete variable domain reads DGGITQSPKYLFRKEGQNVTLSCEQNLNHDAMYWYRQDPGQGLRLIYYSQIVNDFQKGDIAEGYSVSREKKESFPLTVTSAQKNPTAFYLCASSIAGPRAANEKLFFGSGTQLSVL.

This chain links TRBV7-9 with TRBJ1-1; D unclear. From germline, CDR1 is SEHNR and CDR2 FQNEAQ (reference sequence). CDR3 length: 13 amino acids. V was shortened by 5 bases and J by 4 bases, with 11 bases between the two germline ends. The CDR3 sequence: CASSPAAGTEAFF. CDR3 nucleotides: TGTGCCAGCAGCCCCGCCGCGGGCACTGAAGCTTTCTTT. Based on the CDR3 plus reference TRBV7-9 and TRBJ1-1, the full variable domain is DTGVSQNPRHKITKRGQNVTFRCDPISEHNRLYWYRQTLGQGPEFLTYFQNEAQLEKSRLLSDRFSAERPKGSFSTLEIQRTEQGDSAMYLCASSPAAGTEAFFGQGTRLTVV.

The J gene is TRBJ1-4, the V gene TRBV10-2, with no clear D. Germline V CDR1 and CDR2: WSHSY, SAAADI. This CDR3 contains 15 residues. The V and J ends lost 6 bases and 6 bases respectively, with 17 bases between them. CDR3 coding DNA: TGCGCCAGCAGGGCCCGGGCCCCTGGGGATGAAAAACTGTTTTTT. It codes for CASRARAPGDEKLFF.

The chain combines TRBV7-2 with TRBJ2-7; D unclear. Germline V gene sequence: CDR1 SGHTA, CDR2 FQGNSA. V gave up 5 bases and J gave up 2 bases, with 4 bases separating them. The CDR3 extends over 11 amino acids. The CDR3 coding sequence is TGTGCCAGCAGCGCTGCCTACGAGCAGTACTTC. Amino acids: CASSAAYEQYF.

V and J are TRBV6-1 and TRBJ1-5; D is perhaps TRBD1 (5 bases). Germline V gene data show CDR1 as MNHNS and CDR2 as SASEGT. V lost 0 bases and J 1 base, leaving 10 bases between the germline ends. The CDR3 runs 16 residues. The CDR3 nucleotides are TGTGCCAGCAGTGAAGCGGGGGGTGGAAGCAATCAGCCCCAGCATTTT. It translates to CASSEAGGGSNQPQHF.

CDR3 loop: CASSPAYSNQPQHF. Here the CDR3 DNA reads TGTGCCAGCTCCCCCGCTTATAGCAATCAGCCCCAGCATTTT. V is TRBV18 and J is TRBJ1-5; D is uncertain. Germline CDR1 reads KGHSH; CDR2 reads LQKENI. CDR3 length: 14 amino acids. Trimming removed 6 bases from V and 0 bases from J, with 9 bases in between.

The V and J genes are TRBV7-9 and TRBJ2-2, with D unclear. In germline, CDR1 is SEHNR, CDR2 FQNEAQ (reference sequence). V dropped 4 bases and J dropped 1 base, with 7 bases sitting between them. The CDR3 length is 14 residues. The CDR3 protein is CASSSRQNTGELFF. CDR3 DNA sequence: TGTGCCAGCAGCTCACGGCAGAACACCGGGGAGCTGTTTTTT. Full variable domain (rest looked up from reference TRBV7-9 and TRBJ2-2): DTGVSQNPRHKITKRGQNVTFRCDPISEHNRLYWYRQTLGQGPEFLTYFQNEAQLEKSRLLSDRFSAERPKGSFSTLEIQRTEQGDSAMYLCASSSRQNTGELFFGEGSRLTVL.

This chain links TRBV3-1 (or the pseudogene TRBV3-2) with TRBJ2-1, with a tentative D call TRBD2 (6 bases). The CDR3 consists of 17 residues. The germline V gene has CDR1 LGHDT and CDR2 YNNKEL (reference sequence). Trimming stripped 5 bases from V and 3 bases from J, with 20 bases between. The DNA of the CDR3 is TGTGCCAGCAGCTTAGGCTGGTCCGGGGGTAACTACAATGAGCAGTTCTTC. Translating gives CASSLGWSGGNYNEQFF.

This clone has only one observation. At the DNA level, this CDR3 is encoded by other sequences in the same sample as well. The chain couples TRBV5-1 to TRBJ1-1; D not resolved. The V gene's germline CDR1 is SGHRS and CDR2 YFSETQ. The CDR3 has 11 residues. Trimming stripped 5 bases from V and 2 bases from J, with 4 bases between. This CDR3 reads CASSSNTEAFF. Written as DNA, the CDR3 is TGCGCCAGCAGTTCTAACACTGAAGCTTTCTTT. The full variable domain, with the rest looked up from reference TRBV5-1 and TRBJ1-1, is KAGVTQTPRYLIKTRGQQVTLSCSPISGHRSVSWYQQTPGQGLQFLFEYFSETQRNKGNFPGRFSGRQFSNSRSEMNVSTLELGDSALYLCASSSNTEAFFGQGTRLTVV.

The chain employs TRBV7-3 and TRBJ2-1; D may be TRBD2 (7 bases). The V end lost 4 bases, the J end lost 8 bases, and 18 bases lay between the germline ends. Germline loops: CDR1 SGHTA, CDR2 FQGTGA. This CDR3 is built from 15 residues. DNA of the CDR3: TGTGCCAGCAGCTCCATTGGGGGGGCGCGCGATGAGCAGTTCTTC. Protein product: CASSSIGGARDEQFF.

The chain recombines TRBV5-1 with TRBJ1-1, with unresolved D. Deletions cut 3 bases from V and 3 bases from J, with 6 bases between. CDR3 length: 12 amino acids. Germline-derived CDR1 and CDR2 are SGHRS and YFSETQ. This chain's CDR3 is CASSSGDTEAFF. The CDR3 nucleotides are TGCGCCAGCAGCTCCGGGGACACTGAAGCTTTCTTT.

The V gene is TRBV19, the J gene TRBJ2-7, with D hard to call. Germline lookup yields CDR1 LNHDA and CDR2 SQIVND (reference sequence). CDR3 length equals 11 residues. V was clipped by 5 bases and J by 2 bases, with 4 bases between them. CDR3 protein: CASSGTYEQYF. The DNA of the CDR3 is TGTGCCAGTAGTGGAACCTACGAGCAGTACTTC.

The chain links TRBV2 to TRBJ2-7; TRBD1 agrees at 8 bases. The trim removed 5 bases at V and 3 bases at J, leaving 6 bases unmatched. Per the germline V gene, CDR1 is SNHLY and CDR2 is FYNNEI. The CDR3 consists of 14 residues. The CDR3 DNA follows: TGTGCCAGCAGTCAGGGGACAGGTCTCTACGAGCAGTACTTC. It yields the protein CASSQGTGLYEQYF.

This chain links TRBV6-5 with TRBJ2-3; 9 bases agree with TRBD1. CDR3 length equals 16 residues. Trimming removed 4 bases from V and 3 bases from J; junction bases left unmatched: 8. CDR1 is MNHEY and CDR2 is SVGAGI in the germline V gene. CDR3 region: CASSLQGALGTDTQYF. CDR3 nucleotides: TGTGCCAGCAGTTTACAGGGGGCTCTTGGGACAGATACGCAGTATTTT.

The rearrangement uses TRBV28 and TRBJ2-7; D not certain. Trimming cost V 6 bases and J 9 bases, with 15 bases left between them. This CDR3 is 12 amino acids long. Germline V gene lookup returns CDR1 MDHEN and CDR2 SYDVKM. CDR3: CASSTEIRLQYF. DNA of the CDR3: TGTGCCAGCAGCACCGAAATTCGTCTGCAGTACTTC.

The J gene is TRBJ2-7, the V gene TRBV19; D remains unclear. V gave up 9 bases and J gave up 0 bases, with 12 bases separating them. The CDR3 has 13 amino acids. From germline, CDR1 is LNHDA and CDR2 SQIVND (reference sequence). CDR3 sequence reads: CASAQAGSYEQYF. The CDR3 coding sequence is TGTGCCAGCGCCCAAGCTGGCTCCTACGAGCAGTACTTC.

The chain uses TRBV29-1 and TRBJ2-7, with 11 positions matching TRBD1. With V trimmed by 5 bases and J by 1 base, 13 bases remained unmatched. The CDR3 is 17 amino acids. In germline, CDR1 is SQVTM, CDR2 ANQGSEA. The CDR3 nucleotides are TGCAGCGTTTCGGGGGGACAGGGGGAAATGAGATCCTACGAGCAGTACTTC. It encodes CSVSGGQGEMRSYEQYF.

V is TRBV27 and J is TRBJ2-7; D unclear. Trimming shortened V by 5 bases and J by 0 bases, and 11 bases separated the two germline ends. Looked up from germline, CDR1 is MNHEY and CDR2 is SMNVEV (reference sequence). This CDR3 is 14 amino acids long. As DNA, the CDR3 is TGTGCCAGCAGTGAGGCAGTTAGCTCCTACGAGCAGTACTTC. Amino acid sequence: CASSEAVSSYEQYF.

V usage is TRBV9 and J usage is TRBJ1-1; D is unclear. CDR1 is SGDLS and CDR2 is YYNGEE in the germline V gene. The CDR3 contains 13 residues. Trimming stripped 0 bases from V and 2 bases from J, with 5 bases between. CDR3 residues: CASSVDGNTEAFF. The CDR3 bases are TGTGCCAGCAGCGTAGATGGAAACACTGAAGCTTTCTTT.

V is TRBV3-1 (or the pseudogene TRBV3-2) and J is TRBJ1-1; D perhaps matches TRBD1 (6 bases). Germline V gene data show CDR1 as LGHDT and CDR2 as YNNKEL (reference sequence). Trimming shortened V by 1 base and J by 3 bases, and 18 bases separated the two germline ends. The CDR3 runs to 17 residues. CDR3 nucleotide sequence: TGTGCCAGCAGCCAAGGCGAGGGGGTTCTTGTTTACACTGAAGCTTTCTTT. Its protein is CASSQGEGVLVYTEAFF.